Below, 14 T cell receptor beta chains from the same sample are listed, as sequenced in a study of blood T cell repertoires in COVID-19. Only in-frame clones appear in the TCRdb table, and some are missing; sequencing was by immunoSEQ multiplex PCR. The repertoire holds around 150,000 clones, around four fifths seen once, with 2.8% in the top ten. The specimen sequenced was peripheral blood. The source of these receptors is a man aged 65 to 79 with acute or convalescent COVID-19.

This CDR3 reads CASRRLAGGNEQFF. CDR3 sequence (DNA): TGTGCCAGCAGAAGACTAGCGGGAGGCAATGAGCAGTTCTTC. The chain links TRBV6-5 to TRBJ2-1, with 13 bases aligning to TRBD2. Germline-derived CDR1 and CDR2 are MNHEY and SVGAGI. V shed 6 bases and J 6 bases; nucleotides not matched to a gene: 2. The CDR3 is 14 residues long.

This clone was seen only once. This rearrangement joins TRBV5-8 to TRBJ1-1; 12 bases are shared with TRBD1. CDR1 and CDR2 (germline): SGHTS, YDEGEE. V was pared by 4 bases and J by 4 bases, with 2 bases of the junction left unmatched. CDR3 length: 14 amino acids. The DNA of the CDR3 is TGTGCCAGCAGCGTGGGACAGGGGGCCACTGAAGCTTTCTTT. It is translated as CASSVGQGATEAFF.

This clone is a singleton in its sample. The genes are TRBV7-9 and TRBJ2-3; 7 bases map to TRBD1. Germline V lookup: CDR1 SEHNR, CDR2 FQNEAQ (reference sequence). V lost 1 base, J lost 4 bases, and 8 bases stayed unmatched. The CDR3 contains 16 residues. The CDR3 sequence is CASSLGGDRVPDTQYF. Here the CDR3 DNA reads TGTGCCAGCAGCTTAGGGGGCGACAGGGTCCCAGATACGCAGTATTTT. Variable domain in full (rest from reference TRBV7-9 and TRBJ2-3): DTGVSQNPRHKITKRGQNVTFRCDPISEHNRLYWYRQTLGQGPEFLTYFQNEAQLEKSRLLSDRFSAERPKGSFSTLEIQRTEQGDSAMYLCASSLGGDRVPDTQYFGPGTRLTVL.

The rearrangement links TRBV19 to TRBJ1-1; D gene uncertain. Germline CDR1 is LNHDA and CDR2 is SQIVND (reference sequence). The CDR3 runs 16 residues. V was pared by 5 bases and J by 1 base, with 17 bases between. The CDR3 reads CASSAQDRGRNTEAFF. The CDR3, as DNA: TGTGCCAGTAGTGCCCAGGACCGGGGTAGGAACACTGAAGCTTTCTTT.

This clone was observed once. V usage is TRBV4-1 and J usage is TRBJ2-1; 14 nucleotides match TRBD2. The CDR3 sequence is 16 residues long. The germline V gene has CDR1 MGHRA and CDR2 YSYEKL. V dropped 0 bases and J dropped 7; count of bases not matched to a gene: 2. The CDR3 is CASSQDRLAGGNEQFF. CDR3 in DNA: TGCGCCAGCAGCCAAGATAGACTAGCGGGGGGGAATGAGCAGTTCTTC.

The chain is built from TRBV5-1 and TRBJ1-6; possibly TRBD1 for D (6 bases). Looked up from germline, CDR1 is SGHRS and CDR2 is YFSETQ. CDR3 size: 14 residues. Trimming took off 0 bases at V and 7 bases at J, with 8 bases between the two ends. Here the CDR3 DNA reads TGCGCCAGCAGCTTGGGACAGGAGAATTCACCCCTCCACTTT. It translates to CASSLGQENSPLHF.

This sequence joins TRBV6-5 and TRBJ2-5; 7 bases agree with TRBD2. CDR3 length: 15 residues. The trim removed 4 bases at V and 2 bases at J, leaving 7 bases unmatched. Germline loops: CDR1 MNHEY, CDR2 SVGAGI. As DNA, the CDR3 is TGTGCCAGCAGTTCCAGAAGCGGGAATCAAGAGACCCAGTACTTC. It specifies CASSSRSGNQETQYF.

This clone occurred once. The chain employs TRBV18 and TRBJ1-2; D ambiguous. Deletions cut 0 bases from V and 13 bases from J, with 21 bases between. CDR1 and CDR2 (germline): KGHSH, LQKENI. CDR3 length: 15 residues. The CDR3 sequence is CASSPPAGFVGLFTF. As DNA, the CDR3 is TGTGCCAGCTCACCACCGGCCGGGTTTGTGGGTCTGTTCACCTTC.

V and J are TRBV29-1 and TRBJ2-7; D perhaps matches TRBD2 (5 bases). Germline CDR1 reads SQVTM; CDR2 reads ANQGSEA. V was trimmed by 0 bases and J by 0 bases, leaving 9 bases between them. The CDR3 loop spans 14 amino acids. The CDR3 loop is CSVEEGGSSYEQYF. For the CDR3, the DNA is TGCAGCGTTGAAGAAGGAGGATCCTCCTACGAGCAGTACTTC.

The rearrangement joins TRBV4-1 to TRBJ2-7; 8 nucleotides agree with TRBD1. Losses at the gene ends were 0 bases for V and 6 bases for J; bases not matched to a gene: 22. The CDR3 totals 20 residues. CDR1 is MGHRA and CDR2 is YSYEKL in the germline V gene. The CDR3 is CASSQDPRAAGTGKTLEQYF. The DNA for the CDR3 is TGCGCCAGCAGCCAAGATCCCCGTGCCGCCGGGACAGGTAAAACCCTCGAGCAGTACTTC.

The V call is TRBV11-2, the J call TRBJ2-1; 9 nucleotides align to TRBD2. The germline gives CDR1 SGHAT, CDR2 FQNNGV. The CDR3 covers 15 residues. V lost 6 bases, J lost 7 bases, and 10 bases stayed unmatched. CDR3 in amino acids: CASRDSGTSLNEQFF. In DNA form, the CDR3 reads TGTGCCAGCAGAGACTCCGGGACTAGCCTAAATGAGCAGTTCTTC.

V gene TRBV3-1 (or the pseudogene TRBV3-2) combines with J gene TRBJ2-3; 8 bases fit TRBD2. From germline, CDR1 is LGHDT and CDR2 YNNKEL (reference sequence). CDR3 length equals 16 residues. V dropped 1 base and J dropped 4; count of bases not matched to a gene: 7. DNA of the CDR3: TGTGCCAGCAGCCAAGGGACCCCGGGGGGGGCAGATACGCAGTATTTT. Translated: CASSQGTPGGADTQYF.

This clone was recorded only once. CDR3 sequence (DNA): TGTGCCAGCAGCTTGTACCCTCGGGACACCTCCTACGAGCAGTACTTC. This gives the protein CASSLYPRDTSYEQYF. The V call is TRBV5-4, the J call TRBJ2-7, with D maybe TRBD1 (6 bases). This CDR3 comprises 16 residues. V lost 1 base to trimming and J lost 0 bases, with 14 bases between them. The germline V gene encodes CDR1 SGHNT and CDR2 YYREEE (reference sequence).

V and J are TRBV5-1 and TRBJ2-1; TRBD2 agrees at 7 bases. This CDR3 region has 14 residues. The trim removed 5 bases at V and 5 bases at J, leaving 7 bases unmatched. Germline values: CDR1 SGHRS, CDR2 YFSETQ. The CDR3 region has the DNA TGCGCCAGCAGTCCCCGGGACTACAACAATGAGCAGTTCTTC. Its protein is CASSPRDYNNEQFF.